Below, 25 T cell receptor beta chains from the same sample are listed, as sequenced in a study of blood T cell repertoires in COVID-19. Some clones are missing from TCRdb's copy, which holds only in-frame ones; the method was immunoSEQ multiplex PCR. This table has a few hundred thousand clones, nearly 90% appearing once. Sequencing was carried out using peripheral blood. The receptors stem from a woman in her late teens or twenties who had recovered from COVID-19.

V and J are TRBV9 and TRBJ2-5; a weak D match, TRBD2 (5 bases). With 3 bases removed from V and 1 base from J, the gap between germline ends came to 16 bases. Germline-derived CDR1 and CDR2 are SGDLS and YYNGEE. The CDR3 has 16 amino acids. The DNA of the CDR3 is TGTGCCAGCAGCGCATCGGGATCCCGGGGCCAAGAGACCCAGTACTTC. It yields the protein CASSASGSRGQETQYF.

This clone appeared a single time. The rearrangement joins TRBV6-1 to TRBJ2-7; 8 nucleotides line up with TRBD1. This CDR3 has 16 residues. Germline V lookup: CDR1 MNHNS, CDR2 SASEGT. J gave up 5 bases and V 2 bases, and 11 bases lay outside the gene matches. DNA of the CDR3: TGTGCCAGCAGTGAAAACCCGGCAGGGGGCTTCGACGAGCAGTACTTC. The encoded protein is CASSENPAGGFDEQYF.

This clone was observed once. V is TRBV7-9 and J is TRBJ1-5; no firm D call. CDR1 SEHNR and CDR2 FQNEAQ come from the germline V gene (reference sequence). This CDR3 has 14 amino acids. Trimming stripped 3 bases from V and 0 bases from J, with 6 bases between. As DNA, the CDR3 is TGTGCCAGCAGCTTTGGCAGTAGCAATCAGCCCCAGCATTTT. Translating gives CASSFGSSNQPQHF.

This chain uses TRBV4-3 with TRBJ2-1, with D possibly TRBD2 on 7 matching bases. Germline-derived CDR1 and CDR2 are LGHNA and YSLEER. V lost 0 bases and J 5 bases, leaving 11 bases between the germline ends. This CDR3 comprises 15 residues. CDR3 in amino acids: CASSQERGPDNEQFF. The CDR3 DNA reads TGCGCCAGCAGCCAAGAGCGGGGGCCCGACAATGAGCAGTTCTTC.

CDR3 protein: CASSRDRSYEQYF. The CDR3 region has the DNA TGTGCCAGCTCGAGGGACAGGTCCTACGAGCAGTACTTC. The chain couples TRBV4-2 to TRBJ2-7; TRBD1 agrees at 8 bases. CDR3 size: 13 residues. Germline V gene data show CDR1 as LGHNA and CDR2 as YNFKEQ. J was trimmed by 1 base and V by 8 bases; bases with no gene match: 4.

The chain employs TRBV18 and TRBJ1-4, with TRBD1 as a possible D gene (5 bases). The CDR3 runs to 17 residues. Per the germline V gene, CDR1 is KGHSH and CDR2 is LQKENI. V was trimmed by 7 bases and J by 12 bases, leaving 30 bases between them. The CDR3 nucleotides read TGTGCCAGCTTCCCGGGTCATCGTATCGGGGGATACGCGGAACTGTTTTTT. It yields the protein CASFPGHRIGGYAELFF.

The CDR3 reads CASSMDSNSPLHF. CDR3 nucleotide sequence: TGTGCCAGCAGTATGGACAGCAATTCACCCCTCCACTTT. The chain combines TRBV2 with TRBJ1-6; a weak D match, TRBD1 (6 bases). The germline CDR1 and CDR2 sequences are SNHLY and FYNNEI. V dropped 5 bases and J dropped 7 bases, with 9 bases sitting between them. The CDR3 spans 13 residues.

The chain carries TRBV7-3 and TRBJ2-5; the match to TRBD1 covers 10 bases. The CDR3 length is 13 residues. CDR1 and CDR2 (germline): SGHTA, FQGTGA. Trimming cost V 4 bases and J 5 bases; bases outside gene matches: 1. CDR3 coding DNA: TGTGCCAGCAGCTCGGACAGGGGGGAGACCCAGTACTTC. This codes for CASSSDRGETQYF.

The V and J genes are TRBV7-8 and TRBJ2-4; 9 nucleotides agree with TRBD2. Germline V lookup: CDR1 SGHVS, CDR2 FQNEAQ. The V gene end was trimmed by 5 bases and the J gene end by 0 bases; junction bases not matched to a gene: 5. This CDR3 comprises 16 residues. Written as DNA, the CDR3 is TGTGCCAGCAGCCCCCGGCGGGGGGGAGCCAAAAACATTCAGTACTTC. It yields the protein CASSPRRGGAKNIQYF. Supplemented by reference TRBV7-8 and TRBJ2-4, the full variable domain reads GAGVSQSPRYKVAKRGQDVALRCDPISGHVSLFWYQQALGQGPEFLTYFQNEAQLDKSGLPSDRFFAERPEGSVSTLKIQRTQQEDSAVYLCASSPRRGGAKNIQYFGAGTRLSVL.

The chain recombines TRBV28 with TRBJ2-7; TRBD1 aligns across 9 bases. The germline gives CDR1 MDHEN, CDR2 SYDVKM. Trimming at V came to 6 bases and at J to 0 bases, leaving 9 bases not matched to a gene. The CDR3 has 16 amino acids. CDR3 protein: CASSASYRGLSYEQYF. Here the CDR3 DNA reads TGTGCCAGCAGCGCCTCCTACAGGGGGCTCTCCTACGAGCAGTACTTC.

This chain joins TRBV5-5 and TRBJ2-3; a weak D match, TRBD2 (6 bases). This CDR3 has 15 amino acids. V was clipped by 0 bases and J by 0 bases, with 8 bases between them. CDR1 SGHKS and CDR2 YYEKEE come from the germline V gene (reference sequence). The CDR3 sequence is CASSLEAGSTDTQYF. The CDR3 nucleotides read TGTGCCAGCAGCTTGGAGGCGGGAAGCACAGATACGCAGTATTTT.

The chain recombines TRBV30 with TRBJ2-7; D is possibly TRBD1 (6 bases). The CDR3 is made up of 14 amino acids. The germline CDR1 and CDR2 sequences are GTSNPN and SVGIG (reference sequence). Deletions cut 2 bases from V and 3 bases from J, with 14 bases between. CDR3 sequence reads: CAWSLSTGSYEQYF. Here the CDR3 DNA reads TGTGCCTGGAGTTTATCTACAGGGAGCTACGAGCAGTACTTC.

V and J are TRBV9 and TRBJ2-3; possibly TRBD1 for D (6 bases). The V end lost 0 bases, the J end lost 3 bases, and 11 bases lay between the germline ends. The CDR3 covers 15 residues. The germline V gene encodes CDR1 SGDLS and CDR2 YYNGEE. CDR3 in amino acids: CASSVASQGTDTQYF. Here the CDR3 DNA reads TGTGCCAGCAGCGTAGCGTCTCAGGGGACAGATACGCAGTATTTT.

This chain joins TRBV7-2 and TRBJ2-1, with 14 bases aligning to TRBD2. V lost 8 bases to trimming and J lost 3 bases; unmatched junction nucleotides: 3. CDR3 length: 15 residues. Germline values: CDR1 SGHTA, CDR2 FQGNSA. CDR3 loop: CASGTSGRVYNEQFF. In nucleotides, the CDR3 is TGTGCCAGCGGGACTAGCGGGAGAGTCTACAATGAGCAGTTCTTC.

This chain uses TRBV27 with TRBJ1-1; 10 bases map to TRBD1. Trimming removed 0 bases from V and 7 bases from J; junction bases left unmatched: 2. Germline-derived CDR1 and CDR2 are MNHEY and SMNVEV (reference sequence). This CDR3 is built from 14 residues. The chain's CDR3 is CASSLSRDRGEAFF. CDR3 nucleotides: TGTGCCAGCAGTTTATCTAGGGACAGGGGTGAAGCTTTCTTT.

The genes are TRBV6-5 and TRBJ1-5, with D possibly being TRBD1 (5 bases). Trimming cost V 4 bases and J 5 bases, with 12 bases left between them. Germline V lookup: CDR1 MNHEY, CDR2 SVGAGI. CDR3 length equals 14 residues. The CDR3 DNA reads TGTGCCAGCAGTTTCGACAGATCCTATCAGCCCCAGCATTTT. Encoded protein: CASSFDRSYQPQHF.

CDR3 residues: CASSPGTSGVSETQYF. The DNA for the CDR3 is TGTGCCAGCAGCCCCGGGACTAGCGGGGTCTCAGAGACCCAGTACTTC. This chain uses TRBV9 with TRBJ2-5, with 13 bases that match TRBD2. The CDR3 is 16 amino acids. The junction had 7 bases not matched to a gene; V was cut back by 4 bases and J by 4 bases. Germline CDR1 and CDR2: SGDLS and YYNGEE.

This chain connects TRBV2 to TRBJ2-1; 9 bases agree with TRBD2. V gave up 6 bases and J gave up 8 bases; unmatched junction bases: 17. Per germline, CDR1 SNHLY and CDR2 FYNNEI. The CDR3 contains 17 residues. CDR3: CASSGGSRTSAFDEQFF. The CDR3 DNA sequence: TGTGCCAGCAGCGGGGGGTCTCGGACTAGCGCCTTCGATGAGCAGTTCTTC.

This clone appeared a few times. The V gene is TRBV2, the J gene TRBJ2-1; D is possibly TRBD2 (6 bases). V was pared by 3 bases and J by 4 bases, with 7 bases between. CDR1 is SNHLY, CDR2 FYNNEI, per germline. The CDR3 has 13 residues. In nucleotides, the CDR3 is TGTGCCAGCAGTGACAGCGGGTACAATGAGCAGTTCTTC. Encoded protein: CASSDSGYNEQFF. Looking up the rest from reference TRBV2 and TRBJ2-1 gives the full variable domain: EPEVTQTPSHQVTQMGQEVILRCVPISNHLYFYWYRQILGQKVEFLVSFYNNEISEKSEIFDDQFSVERPDGSNFTLKIRSTKLEDSAMYFCASSDSGYNEQFFGPGTRLTVL.

Here the CDR3 reads CASTSGPEGNEQFF. The CDR3 DNA reads as TGTGCCAGCACCAGCGGACCGGAGGGGAATGAGCAGTTCTTC. The chain uses TRBV2 and TRBJ2-1; possible D gene TRBD2, 6 bases. Germline V gene sequence: CDR1 SNHLY, CDR2 FYNNEI. The CDR3 loop spans 14 amino acids. V dropped 7 bases and J dropped 7 bases, with 17 bases sitting between them.

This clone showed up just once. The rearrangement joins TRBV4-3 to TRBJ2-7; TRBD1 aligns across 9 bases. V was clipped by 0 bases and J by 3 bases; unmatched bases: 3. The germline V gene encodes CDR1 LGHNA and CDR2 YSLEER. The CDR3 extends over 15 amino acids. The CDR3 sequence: CASSQEGQGFYEQYF. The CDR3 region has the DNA TGCGCCAGCAGCCAAGAGGGACAGGGTTTCTACGAGCAGTACTTC.

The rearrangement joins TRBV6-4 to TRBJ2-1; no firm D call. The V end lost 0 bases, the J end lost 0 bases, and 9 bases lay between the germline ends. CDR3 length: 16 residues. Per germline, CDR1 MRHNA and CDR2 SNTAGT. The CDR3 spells CASSDSSVSSYNEQFF. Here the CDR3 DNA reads TGTGCCAGCAGTGACTCGAGTGTAAGCTCCTACAATGAGCAGTTCTTC.

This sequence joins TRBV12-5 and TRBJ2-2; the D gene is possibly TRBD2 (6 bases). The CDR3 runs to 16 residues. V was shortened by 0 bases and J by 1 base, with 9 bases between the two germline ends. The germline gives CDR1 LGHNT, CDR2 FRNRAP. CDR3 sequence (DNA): TGTGCTAGTGGTTTGGTAGTAGCGGAGAACACCGGGGAGCTGTTTTTT. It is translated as CASGLVVAENTGELFF.

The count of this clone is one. CDR3 residues: CASSRVFTSTDTQYF. DNA of the CDR3: TGCGCCAGCAGTCGGGTGTTCACTAGCACAGATACGCAGTATTTT. The chain links TRBV5-1 to TRBJ2-3; D is ambiguous. The germline V gene encodes CDR1 SGHRS and CDR2 YFSETQ. V was clipped by 5 bases and J by 0 bases, with 13 bases between them. The CDR3 extends over 15 amino acids.

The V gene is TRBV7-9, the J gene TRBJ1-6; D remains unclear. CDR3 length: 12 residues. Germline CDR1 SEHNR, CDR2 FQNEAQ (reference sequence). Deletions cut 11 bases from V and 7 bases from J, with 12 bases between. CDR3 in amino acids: CAGAGNNSPLHF. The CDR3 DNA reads TGTGCCGGAGCCGGGAACAATTCACCCCTCCACTTT.